The present entry profiles one T cell receptor beta chain with its context. In the authors' methods: Cell counts per sample came from amplifying reference gene primers. The table came from immunoSEQ multiplex PCR; TCRdb's copy has only in-frame clones and leaves some out. V and J calls plus clone size are reproduced from that table; the DNA served to infer D and trimming. The table lists 80,000 or so clones, more than 75% of them singletons. V shed 4 bases and J 5 bases; nucleotides not matched to a gene: 9. Germline V lookup: CDR1 SGHNT, CDR2 YYREEE (reference sequence). This CDR3 contains 14 residues. The record originates from a study of blood T cell repertoires in COVID-19. About the research overall: Acute-phase and convalescent COVID-19 samples originated in the United States, Italy and Spain. The cDNA or gDNA used as material had been derived from T cells, B-cell-depleted T cells, or PBMCs.

Specimen: peripheral blood. The gene calls are TRBV5-4 and TRBJ2-7; 7 nucleotides align to TRBD2. The clonotype was recovered from a man in his sixties with acute or convalescent COVID-19. CDR3 sequence (DNA): TGTGCCAGCAGCCTGGGAGGGGAGGCCGACGAGCAGTACTTC. This codes for CASSLGGEADEQYF.